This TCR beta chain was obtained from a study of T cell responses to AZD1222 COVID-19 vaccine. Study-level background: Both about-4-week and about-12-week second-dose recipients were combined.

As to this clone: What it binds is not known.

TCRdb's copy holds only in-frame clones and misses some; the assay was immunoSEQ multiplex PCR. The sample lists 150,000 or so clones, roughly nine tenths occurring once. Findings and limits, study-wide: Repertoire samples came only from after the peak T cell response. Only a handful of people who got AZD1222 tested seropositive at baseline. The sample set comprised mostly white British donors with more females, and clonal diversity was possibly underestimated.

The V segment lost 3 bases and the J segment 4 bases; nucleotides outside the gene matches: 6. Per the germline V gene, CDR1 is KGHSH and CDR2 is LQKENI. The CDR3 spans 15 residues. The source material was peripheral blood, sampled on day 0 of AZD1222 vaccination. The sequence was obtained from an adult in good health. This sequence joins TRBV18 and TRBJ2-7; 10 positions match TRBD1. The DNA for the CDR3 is TGTGCCAGCTCACCTCGAAGACAGGGGGCTTACGAGCAGTACTTC. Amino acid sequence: CASSPRRQGAYEQYF.